The 21 T cell receptor beta chains below were found in one sample sequenced in a study of OX40 agonist ivuxolimab in advanced cancers. Produced via immunoSEQ multiplex PCR; TCRdb's table is partial and in-frame only. Of roughly 35,000 clones listed, roughly 80% are singletons. The material sequenced was CD4+ or CD8+ T cells sorted from blood, taken in a trial of the OX40 agonist ivuxolimab. The receptors shown here come from an adult with an advanced solid tumor such as melanoma, head and neck, liver or kidney cancer.

This clone was seen only a few times. The J gene is TRBJ1-5, the V gene TRBV2, with 9 bases that match TRBD1. V dropped 8 bases and J dropped 4; count of bases not matched to a gene: 6. This CDR3 has 14 amino acids. Looked up from germline, CDR1 is SNHLY and CDR2 is FYNNEI. This CDR3 is CASGGTGQNQPQHF. The CDR3 DNA is TGTGCCAGCGGTGGGACAGGGCAGAATCAGCCCCAGCATTTT.

The J gene is TRBJ2-3, the V gene TRBV7-9; 15 nucleotides align to TRBD2. CDR1 is SEHNR, CDR2 FQNEAQ, per germline (reference sequence). Trimming removed 5 bases from V and 4 bases from J; junction bases left unmatched: 4. There are 16 residues in the CDR3. The CDR3, as DNA: TGTGCCAGCAGCCGGAGGACTAGCGGGAGGGCAGATACGCAGTATTTT. Amino acid sequence: CASSRRTSGRADTQYF.

The CDR3 protein is CASSQEGGVEAFF. The CDR3 DNA follows: TGCGCCAGCAGCCAAGAAGGGGGGGTGGAAGCTTTCTTT. The chain couples TRBV4-3 to TRBJ1-1, with D perhaps TRBD1 (6 bases). The V end was cut by 0 bases, the J end by 8 bases, with 10 bases between. The CDR3 consists of 13 residues. CDR1 and CDR2 from the germline V gene are LGHNA and YSLEER.

This chain connects TRBV7-9 to TRBJ1-2; D unclear. V lost 1 base to trimming and J lost 7 bases, with 4 bases between them. The CDR3 runs 11 residues. CDR1 is SEHNR and CDR2 is FQNEAQ in the germline V gene (reference sequence). CDR3 residues: CASSLVRGYTF. CDR3 nucleotide sequence: TGTGCCAGCAGCTTAGTTCGTGGCTACACCTTC.

This clone was counted a single time. This chain uses TRBV6-1 with TRBJ2-5, with D possibly being TRBD1 (6 bases). The assigned J gene may be wrong: the sequence end matches TRBJ2-7 better. The CDR3 length is 14 residues. From germline, CDR1 is MNHNS and CDR2 SASEGT. This CDR3 reads CASIRTVHSYEQYF. The CDR3 DNA is TGTGCCAGCATTCGGACAGTCCACTCCTACGAGCAGTACTTC.

This chain links TRBV7-8 with TRBJ2-7; TRBD2 matches 8 bases. Trimming took 2 bases from V and 4 from J; bases not matched to a gene: 4. This CDR3 comprises 14 residues. Per the germline V gene, CDR1 is SGHVS and CDR2 is FQNEAQ. CDR3 sequence: CASSLSGSGYEQYF. CDR3 bases: TGTGCCAGCAGCTTAAGCGGGAGCGGGTACGAGCAGTACTTC.

The chain combines TRBV14 with TRBJ2-5; 13 bases line up with TRBD2. Germline V lookup: CDR1 SGHDN, CDR2 FVKESK. Trimming removed 4 bases from V and 4 bases from J; junction bases left unmatched: 9. This CDR3 comprises 17 residues. The chain's CDR3 is CASSRPRTSGRGETQYF. The DNA for the CDR3 is TGTGCCAGCAGCCGACCACGGACTAGCGGGAGAGGAGAGACCCAGTACTTC.

V is TRBV5-6 and J is TRBJ2-7; 16 nucleotides line up with TRBD2. Trimming cost V 5 bases and J 4 bases; bases outside gene matches: 0. CDR3 length: 14 amino acids. Looked up from germline, CDR1 is SGHDT and CDR2 is YYEEEE. CDR3 residues: CASRGLAGGYEQYF. In DNA form, the CDR3 reads TGTGCCAGCAGGGGACTAGCGGGAGGGTACGAGCAGTACTTC. Based on the CDR3 plus reference TRBV5-6 and TRBJ2-7, the full variable domain is DAGVTQSPTHLIKTRGQQVTLRCSPKSGHDTVSWYQQALGQGPQFIFQYYEEEERQRGNFPDRFSGHQFPNYSSELNVNALLLGDSALYLCASRGLAGGYEQYFGPGTRLTVT.

The V and J genes are TRBV5-1 and TRBJ1-5; tentative D call: TRBD1 (6 bases). Looked up from germline, CDR1 is SGHRS and CDR2 is YFSETQ. Trimming shortened V by 2 bases and J by 7 bases, and 13 bases separated the two germline ends. The CDR3 contains 14 residues. The CDR3 DNA reads as TGCGCCAGCAGCTTACAGGGCGGGGACCAGCCCCAGCATTTT. Translation: CASSLQGGDQPQHF.

The chain links TRBV7-8 to TRBJ1-3, with D possibly matching TRBD1 (5 bases). Germline CDR1 reads SGHVS; CDR2 reads FQNEAQ. The CDR3 totals 16 residues. V dropped 1 base and J dropped 0 bases, with 10 bases sitting between them. The CDR3 loop reads CASSLGGARSGNTIYF. In DNA form, the CDR3 reads TGTGCCAGCAGCTTAGGCGGGGCCCGCTCTGGAAACACCATATATTTT.

The genes are TRBV28 and TRBJ2-1; 10 bases line up with TRBD2. V shed 4 bases, J shed 4 bases, and the junction held 7 bases outside the gene matches. This CDR3 spans 16 amino acids. Germline CDR1 reads MDHEN; CDR2 reads SYDVKM. In nucleotides, the CDR3 is TGTGCCAGCAGTTCCGCGGCTAGCGGGGGTTACAATGAGCAGTTCTTC. Translating gives CASSSAASGGYNEQFF.

The rearrangement joins TRBV30 to TRBJ1-1, with D maybe TRBD1 (6 bases). This CDR3 is 13 amino acids long. V lost 0 bases to trimming and J lost 6 bases, with 11 bases between them. CDR1 is GTSNPN, CDR2 SVGIG, per germline (reference sequence). In nucleotides, the CDR3 is TGTGCCTGGAGTGTAGGGGGGACCCCTGAAGCTTTCTTT. This translates into CAWSVGGTPEAFF.

The chain has TRBV7-6 and TRBJ2-2; no reliable D call. V was pared by 1 base and J by 5 bases, with 2 bases between. The CDR3 length is 12 residues. Germline CDR1 SGHVS, CDR2 FNYEAQ. CDR3 region: CASSLGTGELFF. CDR3 nucleotide sequence: TGTGCCAGCAGCTTAGGGACCGGGGAGCTGTTTTTT.

The chain carries TRBV6-6 and TRBJ1-5; weak D call: TRBD1 (6 bases). Germline values: CDR1 MNHNY, CDR2 SVGAGI (reference sequence). There are 14 residues in the CDR3. Trimming left V 6 bases short and J 3 bases short, with 12 bases between. CDR3 protein: CASSQDSYNQPQHF. The DNA of the CDR3 is TGTGCCAGCAGCCAGGACAGCTACAATCAGCCCCAGCATTTT.

The chain employs TRBV7-2 and TRBJ2-3, with D unresolved. The CDR3 spans 13 residues. The germline V and J ends were trimmed by 0 bases and 6 bases, with 7 bases remaining between them. Germline V gives CDR1 SGHTA, CDR2 FQGNSA. The CDR3 coding sequence is TGTGCCAGCAGCTTAGCGCTGGGGGATACGCAGTATTTT. Residues: CASSLALGDTQYF. The variable domain in full, with the rest retrieved from reference TRBV7-2 and TRBJ2-3, is GAGVSQSPSNKVTEKGKDVELRCDPISGHTALYWYRQSLGQGLEFLIYFQGNSAPDKSGLPSDRFSAERTGGSVSTLTIQRTQQEDSAVYLCASSLALGDTQYFGPGTRLTVL.

This chain connects TRBV7-9 to TRBJ1-2; D unclear. The CDR3 is 13 residues long. Trimming cost V 5 bases and J 5 bases, with 12 bases left between them. Germline CDR1 reads SEHNR; CDR2 reads FQNEAQ (reference sequence). This chain's CDR3 is CASSVTGSYGYTF. The CDR3 nucleotides read TGTGCCAGCAGCGTTACCGGGAGTTATGGCTACACCTTC.

The gene calls are TRBV4-1 and TRBJ2-3, with 7 bases that match TRBD2. The CDR3 consists of 16 residues. Per germline, CDR1 MGHRA and CDR2 YSYEKL. Trimming at V came to 1 base and at J to 4 bases, leaving 8 bases not matched to a gene. The CDR3 reads CASSQGGGGRADTQYF. DNA for the CDR3: TGCGCCAGCAGCCAAGGAGGCGGGGGAAGGGCAGATACGCAGTATTTT.

J is TRBJ1-2 and V is TRBV6-5; D call uncertain. The germline V gene has CDR1 MNHEY and CDR2 SVGAGI. With 6 bases removed from V and 5 bases from J, the gap between germline ends came to 13 bases. CDR3 size: 13 residues. DNA of the CDR3: TGTGCCAGCAGCTATCCCTACGGGTATGGCTACACCTTC. Translated: CASSYPYGYGYTF.

V and J are TRBV10-3 and TRBJ2-1, with a weak D call TRBD2 (6 bases). This CDR3 is built from 12 residues. Trimming removed 3 bases at V and 11 bases at J, with 11 bases between. Germline CDR1 is ENHRY and CDR2 is SYGVKD. The CDR3 DNA reads TGTGCCATCAGTGAACGGGGGTATAAGCAGTTCTTC. Translating it yields CAISERGYKQFF.

The chain links TRBV6-5 to TRBJ2-5, with TRBD1 identical over 8 bases. Gene TRBJ2-7 matches the end of the DNA better, so the J call may be wrong. The CDR3 consists of 14 residues. Germline V gene sequence: CDR1 MNHEY, CDR2 SVGAGI. CDR3 bases: TGTGCCAGCAGTTATTCAGGGGGCGGCGACGAGCAGTACTTC. It specifies CASSYSGGGDEQYF.

The chain is built from TRBV1 and TRBJ1-2. TRBV1 is reported as a pseudogene. The CDR3 is 14 amino acids. The chain's CDR3 is CTSSQESEGSLYTF. The DNA of the CDR3 is TGCACCAGCAGCCAAGAAAGTGAGGGCAGTCTGTACACCTTC.